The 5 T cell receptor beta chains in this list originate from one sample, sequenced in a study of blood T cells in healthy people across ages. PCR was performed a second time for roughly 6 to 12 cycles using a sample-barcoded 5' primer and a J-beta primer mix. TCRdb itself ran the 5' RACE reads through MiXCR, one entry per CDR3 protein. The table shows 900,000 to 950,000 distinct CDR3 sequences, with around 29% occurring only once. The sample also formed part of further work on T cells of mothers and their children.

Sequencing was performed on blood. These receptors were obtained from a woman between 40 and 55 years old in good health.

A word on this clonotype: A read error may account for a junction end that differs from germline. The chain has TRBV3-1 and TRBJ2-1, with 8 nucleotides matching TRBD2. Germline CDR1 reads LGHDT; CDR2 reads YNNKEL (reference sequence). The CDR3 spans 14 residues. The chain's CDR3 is CASKSGGQYNGQFF. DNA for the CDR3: TGTGCCAGCAAAAGCGGGGGCCAGTACAATGGGCAGTTCTTC.

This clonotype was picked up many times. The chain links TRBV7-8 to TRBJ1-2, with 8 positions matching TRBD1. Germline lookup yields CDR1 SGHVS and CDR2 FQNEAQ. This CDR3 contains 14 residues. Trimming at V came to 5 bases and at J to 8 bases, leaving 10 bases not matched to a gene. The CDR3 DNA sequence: TGTGCCAGCAGCCGTGAGTCAGGGGGCAGCGGCTACACCTTC. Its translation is CASSRESGGSGYTF.

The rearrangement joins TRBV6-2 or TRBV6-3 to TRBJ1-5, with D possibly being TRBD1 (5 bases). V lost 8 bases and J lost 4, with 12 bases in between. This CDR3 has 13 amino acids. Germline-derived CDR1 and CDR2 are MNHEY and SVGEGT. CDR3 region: CASHPGHNQPQHF. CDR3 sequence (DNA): TGTGCCAGCCACCCAGGACATAATCAGCCCCAGCATTTT.

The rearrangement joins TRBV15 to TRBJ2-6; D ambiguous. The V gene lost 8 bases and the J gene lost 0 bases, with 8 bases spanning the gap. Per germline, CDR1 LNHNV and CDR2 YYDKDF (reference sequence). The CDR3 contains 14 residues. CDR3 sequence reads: CATRSYSGANVLTF. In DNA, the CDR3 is TGTGCCACCCGGAGTTACTCTGGGGCCAACGTCCTGACTTTC.

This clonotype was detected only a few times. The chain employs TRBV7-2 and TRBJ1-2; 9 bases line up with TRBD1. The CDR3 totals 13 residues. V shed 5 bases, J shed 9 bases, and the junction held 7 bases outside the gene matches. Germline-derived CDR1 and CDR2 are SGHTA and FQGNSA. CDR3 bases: TGTGCCAGCAGCGCGGACAGGGGTCGGAGCTACACCTTC. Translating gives CASSADRGRSYTF.